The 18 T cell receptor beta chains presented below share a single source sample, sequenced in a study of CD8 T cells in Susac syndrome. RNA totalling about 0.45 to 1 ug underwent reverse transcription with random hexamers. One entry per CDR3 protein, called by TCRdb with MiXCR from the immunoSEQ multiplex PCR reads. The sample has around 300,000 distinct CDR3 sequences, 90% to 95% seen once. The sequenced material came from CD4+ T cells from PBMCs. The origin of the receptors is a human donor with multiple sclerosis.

The CDR3 sequence: CASSLDFRALNYGYTF. In nucleotides, the CDR3 is TGTGCCAGCAGCTTGGATTTTCGGGCCCTTAACTATGGCTACACCTTC. The chain has TRBV5-6 and TRBJ1-2; the D is unclear. Germline V gene data show CDR1 as SGHDT and CDR2 as YYEEEE. Trimming shortened V by 0 bases and J by 1 base, and 13 bases separated the two germline ends. CDR3 size: 16 residues.

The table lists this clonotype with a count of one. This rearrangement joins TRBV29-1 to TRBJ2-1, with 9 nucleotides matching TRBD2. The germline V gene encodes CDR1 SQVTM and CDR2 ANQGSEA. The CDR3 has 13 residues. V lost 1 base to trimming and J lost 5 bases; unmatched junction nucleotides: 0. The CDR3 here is CSVEGLADNEQFF. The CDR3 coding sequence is TGCAGCGTTGAAGGACTAGCGGACAATGAGCAGTTCTTC.

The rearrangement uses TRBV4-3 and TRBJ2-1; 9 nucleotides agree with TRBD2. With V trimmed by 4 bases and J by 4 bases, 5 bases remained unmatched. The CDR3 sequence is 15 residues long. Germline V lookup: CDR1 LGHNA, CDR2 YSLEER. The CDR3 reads CASSPLAGPYNEQFF. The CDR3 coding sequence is TGCGCCAGCAGCCCCCTAGCGGGACCATACAATGAGCAGTTCTTC.

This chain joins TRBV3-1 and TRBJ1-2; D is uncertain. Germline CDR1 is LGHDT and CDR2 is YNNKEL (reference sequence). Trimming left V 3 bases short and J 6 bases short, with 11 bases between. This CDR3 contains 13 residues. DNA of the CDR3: TGTGCCAGCAGCCAGGGCACGTCGGATGGCTACACCTTC. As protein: CASSQGTSDGYTF.

The CDR3 region is CASSLGDLEGGELFF. CDR3 in DNA: TGTGCCAGCAGCTTAGGGGACCTGGAAGGCGGGGAGCTGTTTTTT. The chain joins TRBV11-3 to TRBJ2-2; possibly TRBD1 or TRBD2 for D (5 bases each). This CDR3 comprises 15 residues. Germline assignment: CDR1 SGHNT and CDR2 YENEEA. Trimming shortened V by 1 base and J by 7 bases, and 13 bases separated the two germline ends.

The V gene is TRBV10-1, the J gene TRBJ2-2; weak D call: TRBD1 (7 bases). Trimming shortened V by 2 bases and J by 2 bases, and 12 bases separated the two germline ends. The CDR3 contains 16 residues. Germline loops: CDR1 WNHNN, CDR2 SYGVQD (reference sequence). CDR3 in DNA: TGCGCCAGCAGTGAGGTTGGAGGGGGCAACACCGGGGAGCTGTTTTTT. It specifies CASSEVGGGNTGELFF.

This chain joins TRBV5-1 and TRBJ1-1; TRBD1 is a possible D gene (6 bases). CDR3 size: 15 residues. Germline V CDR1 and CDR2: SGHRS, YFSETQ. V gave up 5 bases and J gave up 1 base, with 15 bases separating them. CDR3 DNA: TGCGCCAGCAGTTCGGGGGCTACTACGAACACTGAAGCTTTCTTT. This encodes CASSSGATTNTEAFF.

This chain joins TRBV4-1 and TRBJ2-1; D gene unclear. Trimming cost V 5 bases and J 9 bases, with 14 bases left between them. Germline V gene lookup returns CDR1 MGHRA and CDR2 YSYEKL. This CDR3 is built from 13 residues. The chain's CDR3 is CASSFTPGGEQFF. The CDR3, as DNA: TGCGCCAGCAGCTTTACCCCCGGTGGTGAGCAGTTCTTC.

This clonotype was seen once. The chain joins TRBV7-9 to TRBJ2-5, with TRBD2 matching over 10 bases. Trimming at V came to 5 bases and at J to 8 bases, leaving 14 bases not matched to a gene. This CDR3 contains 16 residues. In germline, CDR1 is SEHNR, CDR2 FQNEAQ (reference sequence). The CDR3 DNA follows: TGTGCCAGCAGCCCATTCGGTAGCGGGGGGCCTGGAACCCAGTACTTC. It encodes CASSPFGSGGPGTQYF.

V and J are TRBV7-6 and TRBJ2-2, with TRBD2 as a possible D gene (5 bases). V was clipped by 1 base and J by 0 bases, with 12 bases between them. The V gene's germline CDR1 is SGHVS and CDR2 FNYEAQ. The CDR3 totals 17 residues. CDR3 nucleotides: TGTGCCAGCAGCTTAGGGTCTAGCCCCCCGAACACCGGGGAGCTGTTTTTT. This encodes CASSLGSSPPNTGELFF. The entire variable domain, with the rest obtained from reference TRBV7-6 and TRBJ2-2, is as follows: GAGVSQSPRYKVTKRGQDVALRCDPISGHVSLYWYRQALGQGPEFLTYFNYEAQQDKSGLPNDRFSAERPEGSISTLTIQRTEQRDSAMYRCASSLGSSPPNTGELFFGEGSRLTVL.

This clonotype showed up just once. In nucleotides, the CDR3 is TGTGCCAGCAGCTCAAGACTAGCGGGAGGGGATGAGCAGTTCTTC. It encodes CASSSRLAGGDEQFF. The chain is built from TRBV7-2 and TRBJ2-1; 14 bases line up with TRBD2. J was trimmed by 8 bases and V by 4 bases; bases with no gene match: 4. Looked up from germline, CDR1 is SGHTA and CDR2 is FQGNSA. This CDR3 region has 15 residues. Complete variable domain (other parts from reference TRBV7-2 and TRBJ2-1): GAGVSQSPSNKVTEKGKDVELRCDPISGHTALYWYRQSLGQGLEFLIYFQGNSAPDKSGLPSDRFSAERTGGSVSTLTIQRTQQEDSAVYLCASSSRLAGGDEQFFGPGTRLTVL.

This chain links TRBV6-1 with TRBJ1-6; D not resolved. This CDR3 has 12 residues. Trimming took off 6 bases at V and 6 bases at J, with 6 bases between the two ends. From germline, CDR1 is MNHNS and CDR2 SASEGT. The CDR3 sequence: CASSRTNSPLHF. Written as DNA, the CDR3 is TGTGCCAGCAGCCGGACTAATTCACCCCTCCACTTT.

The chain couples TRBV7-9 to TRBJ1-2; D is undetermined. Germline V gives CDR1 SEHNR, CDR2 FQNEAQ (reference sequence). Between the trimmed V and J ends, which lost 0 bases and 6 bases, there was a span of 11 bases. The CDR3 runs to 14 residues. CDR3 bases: TGTGCCAGCAGCTTAGCGCTCCCGTCGGATGGCTACACCTTC. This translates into CASSLALPSDGYTF.

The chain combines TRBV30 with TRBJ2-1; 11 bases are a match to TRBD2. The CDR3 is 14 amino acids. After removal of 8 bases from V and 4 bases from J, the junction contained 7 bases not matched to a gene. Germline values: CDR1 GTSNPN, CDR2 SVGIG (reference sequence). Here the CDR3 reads CAIVASGRYNEQFF. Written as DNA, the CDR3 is TGTGCCATTGTGGCTAGCGGGAGGTACAATGAGCAGTTCTTC.

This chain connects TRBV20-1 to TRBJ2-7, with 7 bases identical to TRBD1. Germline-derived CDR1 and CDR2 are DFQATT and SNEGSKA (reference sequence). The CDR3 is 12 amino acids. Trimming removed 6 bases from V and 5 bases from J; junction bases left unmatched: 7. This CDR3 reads CSAARGFDEQYF. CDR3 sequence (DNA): TGCAGTGCGGCCAGGGGGTTCGACGAGCAGTACTTC.

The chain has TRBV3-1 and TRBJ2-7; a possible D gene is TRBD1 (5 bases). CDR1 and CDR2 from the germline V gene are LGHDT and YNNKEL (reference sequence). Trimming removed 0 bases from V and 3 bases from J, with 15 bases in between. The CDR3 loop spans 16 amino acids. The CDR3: CASSQDWRGHHYEQYF. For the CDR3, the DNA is TGTGCCAGCAGCCAAGATTGGCGCGGACATCACTACGAGCAGTACTTC.

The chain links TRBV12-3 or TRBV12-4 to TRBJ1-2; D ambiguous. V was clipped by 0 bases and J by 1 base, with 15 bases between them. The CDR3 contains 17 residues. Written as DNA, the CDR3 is TGTGCCAGCAGTTTAGCGGGTCGGAGTAGGGTTAACTATGGCTACACCTTC. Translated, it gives CASSLAGRSRVNYGYTF.

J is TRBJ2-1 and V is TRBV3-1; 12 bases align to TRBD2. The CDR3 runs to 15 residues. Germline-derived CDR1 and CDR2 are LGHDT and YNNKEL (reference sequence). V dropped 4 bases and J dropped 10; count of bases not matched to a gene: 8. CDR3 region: CASSRRTSGVGEQFF. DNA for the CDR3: TGTGCCAGCAGCCGCCGGACTAGCGGGGTTGGGGAGCAGTTCTTC.